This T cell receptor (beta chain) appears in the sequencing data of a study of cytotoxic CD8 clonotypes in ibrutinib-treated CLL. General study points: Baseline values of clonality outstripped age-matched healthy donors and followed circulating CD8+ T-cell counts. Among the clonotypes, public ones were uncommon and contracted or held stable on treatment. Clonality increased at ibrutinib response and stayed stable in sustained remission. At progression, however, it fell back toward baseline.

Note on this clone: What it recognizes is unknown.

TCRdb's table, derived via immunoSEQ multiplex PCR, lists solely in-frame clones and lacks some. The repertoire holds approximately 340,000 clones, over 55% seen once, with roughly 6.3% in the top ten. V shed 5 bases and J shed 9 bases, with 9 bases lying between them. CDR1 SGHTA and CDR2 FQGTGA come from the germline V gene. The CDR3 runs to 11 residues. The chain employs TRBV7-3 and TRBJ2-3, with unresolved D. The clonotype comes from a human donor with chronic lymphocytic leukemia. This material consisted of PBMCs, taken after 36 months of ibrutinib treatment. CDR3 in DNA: TGTGCCAGCAGCCCTGGTAGAACGCAGTATTTT. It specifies CASSPGRTQYF.